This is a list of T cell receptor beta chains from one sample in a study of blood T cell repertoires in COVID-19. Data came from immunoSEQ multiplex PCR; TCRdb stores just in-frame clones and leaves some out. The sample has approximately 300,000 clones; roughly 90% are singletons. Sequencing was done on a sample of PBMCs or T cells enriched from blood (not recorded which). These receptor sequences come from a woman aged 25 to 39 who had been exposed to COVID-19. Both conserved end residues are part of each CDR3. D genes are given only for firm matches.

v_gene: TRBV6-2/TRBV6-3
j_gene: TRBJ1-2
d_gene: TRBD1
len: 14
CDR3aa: CASSYRDRVYGYTF
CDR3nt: TGTGCCAGCAGTTACCGGGACAGGGTGTATGGCTACACCTTC

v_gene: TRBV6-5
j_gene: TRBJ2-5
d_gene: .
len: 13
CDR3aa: CASSNREMETQYF
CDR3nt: TGTGCCAGCAGTAACAGGGAAATGGAGACCCAGTACTTC

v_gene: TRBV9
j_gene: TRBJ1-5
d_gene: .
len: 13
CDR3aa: CASSVGDSQPQHF
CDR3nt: TGTGCCAGCAGCGTAGGGGACTCTCAGCCCCAGCATTTT

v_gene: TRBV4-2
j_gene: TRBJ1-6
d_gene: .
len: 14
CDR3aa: CASSHLTGHSPLHF
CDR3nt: TGTGCCAGCAGCCACCTGACAGGCCATTCACCCCTCCACTTT

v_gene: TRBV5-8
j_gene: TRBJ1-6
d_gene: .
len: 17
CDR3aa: CASSLIIVRFYNSPLHF
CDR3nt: TGTGCCAGCAGCTTGATTATTGTTCGGTTCTATAATTCACCCCTCCACTTT

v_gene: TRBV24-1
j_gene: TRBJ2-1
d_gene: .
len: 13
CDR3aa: CATSGDSPDEQFF
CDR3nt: TGTGCCACCAGCGGAGACTCCCCAGATGAGCAGTTCTTC

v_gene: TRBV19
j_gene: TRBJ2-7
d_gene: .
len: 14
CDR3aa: CASSKGQGAYEQYF
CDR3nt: TGTGCCAGTAGTAAGGGGCAGGGCGCCTACGAGCAGTACTTC

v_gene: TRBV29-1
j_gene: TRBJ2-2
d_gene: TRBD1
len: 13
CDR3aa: CSARGRGTGELFF
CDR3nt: TGCAGCGCCAGGGGGCGCGGGACCGGGGAGCTGTTTTTT

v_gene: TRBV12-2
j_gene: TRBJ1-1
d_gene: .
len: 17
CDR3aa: CASRLAGRVKGGTEAFF
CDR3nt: TGTGCAAGTCGCTTAGCGGGCAGGGTTAAGGGAGGCACTGAAGCTTTCTTT

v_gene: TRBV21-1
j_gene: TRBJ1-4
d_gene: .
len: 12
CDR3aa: CASSKSYPRVFF
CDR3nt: TGTGCCAGCAGCAAGTCGTACCCCAGGGTGTTTTTT

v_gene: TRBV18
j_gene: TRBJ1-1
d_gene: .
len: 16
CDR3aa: CASSPDSAFITLEAFF
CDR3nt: TGTGCCAGCTCACCTGACAGCGCCTTTATTACTTTAGAAGCTTTCTTT

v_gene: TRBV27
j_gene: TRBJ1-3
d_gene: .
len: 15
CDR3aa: CASRKRQSTGNTIYF
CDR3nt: TGTGCCAGCAGAAAGAGGCAGTCAACTGGAAACACCATATATTTT

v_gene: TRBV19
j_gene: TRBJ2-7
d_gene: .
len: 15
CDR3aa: CASSIGGGGVYEQYF
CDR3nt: TGTGCCAGTAGTATAGGTGGAGGGGGCGTCTACGAGCAGTACTTC

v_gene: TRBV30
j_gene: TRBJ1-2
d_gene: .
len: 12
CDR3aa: CAWREQGLGYTF
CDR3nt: TGTGCCTGGAGGGAACAGGGATTGGGCTACACCTTC

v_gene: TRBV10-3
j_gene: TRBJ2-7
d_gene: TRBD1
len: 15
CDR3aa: CAISERVTGSYEQYF
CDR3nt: TGTGCCATCAGTGAGAGGGTGACAGGGAGCTACGAGCAGTACTTC

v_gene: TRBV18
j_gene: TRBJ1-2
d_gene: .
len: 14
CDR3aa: CASSPTAGTHGYTF
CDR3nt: TGTGCCAGCTCACCAACTGCAGGGACACATGGCTACACCTTC

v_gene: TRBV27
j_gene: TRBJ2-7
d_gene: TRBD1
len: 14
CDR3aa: CASSFGTGSYEQYF
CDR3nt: TGTGCCAGCAGTTTCGGGACAGGGTCCTACGAGCAGTACTTC